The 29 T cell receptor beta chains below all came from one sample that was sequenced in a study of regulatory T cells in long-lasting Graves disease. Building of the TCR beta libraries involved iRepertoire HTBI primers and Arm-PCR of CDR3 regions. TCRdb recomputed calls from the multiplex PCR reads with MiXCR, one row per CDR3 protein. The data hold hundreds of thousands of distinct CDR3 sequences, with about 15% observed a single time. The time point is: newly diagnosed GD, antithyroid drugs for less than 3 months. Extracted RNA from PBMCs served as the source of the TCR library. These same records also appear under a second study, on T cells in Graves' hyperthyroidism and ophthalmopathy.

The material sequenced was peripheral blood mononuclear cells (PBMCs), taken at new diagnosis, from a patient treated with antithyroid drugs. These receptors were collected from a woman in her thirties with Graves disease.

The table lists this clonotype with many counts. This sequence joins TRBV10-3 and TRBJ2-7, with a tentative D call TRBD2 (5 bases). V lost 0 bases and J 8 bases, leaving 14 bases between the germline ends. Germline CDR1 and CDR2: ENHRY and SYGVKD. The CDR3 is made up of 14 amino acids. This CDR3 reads CAISESRGSVQQYF. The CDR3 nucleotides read TGTGCCATCAGTGAGTCAAGAGGGTCAGTCCAGCAGTACTTC.

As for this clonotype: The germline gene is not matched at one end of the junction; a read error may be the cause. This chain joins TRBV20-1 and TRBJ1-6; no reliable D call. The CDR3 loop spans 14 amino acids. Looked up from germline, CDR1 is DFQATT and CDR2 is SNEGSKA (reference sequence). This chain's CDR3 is CSAVNDASMSLLHF. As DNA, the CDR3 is TGCAGTGCTGTGAACGACGCGTCCATGTCACTCCTCCACTTT.

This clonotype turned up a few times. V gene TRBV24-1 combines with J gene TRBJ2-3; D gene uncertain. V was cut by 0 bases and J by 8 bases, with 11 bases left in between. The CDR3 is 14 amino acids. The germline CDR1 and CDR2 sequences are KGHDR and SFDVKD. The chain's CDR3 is CATSDLTGYGTQYF. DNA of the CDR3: TGTGCCACCAGTGATTTGACCGGGTACGGTACGCAGTATTTT.

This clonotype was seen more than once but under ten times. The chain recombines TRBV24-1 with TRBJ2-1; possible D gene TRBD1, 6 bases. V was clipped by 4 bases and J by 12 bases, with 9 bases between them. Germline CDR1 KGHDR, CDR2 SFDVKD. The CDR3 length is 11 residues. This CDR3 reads CATSDRTAQFF. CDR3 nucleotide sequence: TGTGCCACCAGTGACAGGACAGCGCAGTTCTTC.

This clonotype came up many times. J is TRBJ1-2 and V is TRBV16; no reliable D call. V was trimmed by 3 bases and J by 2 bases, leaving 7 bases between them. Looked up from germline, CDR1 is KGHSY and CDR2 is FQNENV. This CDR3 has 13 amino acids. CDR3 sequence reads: CASSQGTNYGYTF. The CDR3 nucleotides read TGTGCCAGCAGCCAGGGCACGAACTATGGCTACACCTTC.

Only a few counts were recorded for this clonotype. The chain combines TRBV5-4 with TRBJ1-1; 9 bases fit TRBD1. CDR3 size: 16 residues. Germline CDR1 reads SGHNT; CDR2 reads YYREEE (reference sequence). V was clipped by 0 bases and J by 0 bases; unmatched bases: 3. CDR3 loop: CASSLGDRAVNTEAFF. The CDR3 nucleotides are TGTGCCAGCAGCTTGGGGGACAGGGCTGTGAACACTGAAGCTTTCTTT.

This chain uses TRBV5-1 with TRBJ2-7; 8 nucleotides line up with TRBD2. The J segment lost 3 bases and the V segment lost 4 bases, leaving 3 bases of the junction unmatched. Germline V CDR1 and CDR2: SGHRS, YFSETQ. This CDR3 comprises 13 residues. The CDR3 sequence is CASSEAGDYEQYF. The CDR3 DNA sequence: TGCGCCAGCAGCGAAGCGGGAGACTACGAGCAGTACTTC. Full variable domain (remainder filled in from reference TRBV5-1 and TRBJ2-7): KAGVTQTPRYLIKTRGQQVTLSCSPISGHRSVSWYQQTPGQGLQFLFEYFSETQRNKGNFPGRFSGRQFSNSRSEMNVSTLELGDSALYLCASSEAGDYEQYFGPGTRLTVT.

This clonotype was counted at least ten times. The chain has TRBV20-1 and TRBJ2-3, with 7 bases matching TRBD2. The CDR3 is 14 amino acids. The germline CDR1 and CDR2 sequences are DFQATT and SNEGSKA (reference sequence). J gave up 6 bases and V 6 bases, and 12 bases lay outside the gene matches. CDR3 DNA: TGCAGTGCAACGCCGGGCGGGAGAGGGGATACGCAGTATTTT. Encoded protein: CSATPGGRGDTQYF.

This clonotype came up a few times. This CDR3 reads CASRREEGYTF. In DNA, the CDR3 is TGTGCCAGTAGGCGGGAAGAGGGCTACACCTTC. The rearrangement joins TRBV19 to TRBJ1-2, with no clear D. CDR1 and CDR2 from the germline V gene are LNHDA and SQIVND (reference sequence). The CDR3 spans 11 residues. Trimming pared 6 bases from V and 8 bases from J, leaving 10 bases between. Supplemented by reference TRBV19 and TRBJ1-2, the full variable domain reads DGGITQSPKYLFRKEGQNVTLSCEQNLNHDAMYWYRQDPGQGLRLIYYSQIVNDFQKGDIAEGYSVSREKKESFPLTVTSAQKNPTAFYLCASRREEGYTFGSGTRLTVV.

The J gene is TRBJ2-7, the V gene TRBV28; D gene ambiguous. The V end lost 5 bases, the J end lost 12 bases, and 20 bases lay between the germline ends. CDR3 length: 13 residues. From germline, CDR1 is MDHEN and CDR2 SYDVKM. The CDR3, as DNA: TGTGCCAGCAGTCCTATAACCCTAGGTAAAATGTACTTC. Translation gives CASSPITLGKMYF.

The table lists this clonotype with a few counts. This chain's CDR3 is CSASTSDYEQYF. The DNA for the CDR3 is TGCAGTGCTTCGACTAGCGACTACGAGCAGTACTTC. The chain links TRBV20-1 to TRBJ2-7; TRBD2 aligns across 8 bases. With 5 bases clipped from V and 3 bases from J, the junction kept 3 bases outside the gene matches. Germline loops: CDR1 DFQATT, CDR2 SNEGSKA (reference sequence). The CDR3 runs 12 residues.

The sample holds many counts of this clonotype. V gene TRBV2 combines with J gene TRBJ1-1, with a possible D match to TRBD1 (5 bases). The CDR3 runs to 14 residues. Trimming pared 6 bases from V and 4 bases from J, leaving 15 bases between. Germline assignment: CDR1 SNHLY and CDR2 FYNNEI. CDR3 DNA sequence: TGTGCCAGCAGCCCCAGGGTGGTGGGCACTGAAGCTTTCTTT. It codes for CASSPRVVGTEAFF.

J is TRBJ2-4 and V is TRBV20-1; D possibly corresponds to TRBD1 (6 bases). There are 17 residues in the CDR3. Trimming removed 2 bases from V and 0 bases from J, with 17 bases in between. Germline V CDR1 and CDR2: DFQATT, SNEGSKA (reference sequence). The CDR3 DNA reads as TGCAGTGCTAGATCCCAGGACAGATTCTTAGCCAAAAACATTCAGTACTTC. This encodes CSARSQDRFLAKNIQYF.

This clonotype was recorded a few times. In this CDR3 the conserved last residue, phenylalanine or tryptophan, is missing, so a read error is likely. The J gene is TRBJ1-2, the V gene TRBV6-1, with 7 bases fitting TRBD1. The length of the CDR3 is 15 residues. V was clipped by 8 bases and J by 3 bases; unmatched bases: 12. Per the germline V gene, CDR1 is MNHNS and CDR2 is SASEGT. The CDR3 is CASCSPGQTHYGYTS. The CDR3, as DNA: TGTGCCAGCTGTAGCCCGGGACAGACGCACTATGGCTACACCTCC.

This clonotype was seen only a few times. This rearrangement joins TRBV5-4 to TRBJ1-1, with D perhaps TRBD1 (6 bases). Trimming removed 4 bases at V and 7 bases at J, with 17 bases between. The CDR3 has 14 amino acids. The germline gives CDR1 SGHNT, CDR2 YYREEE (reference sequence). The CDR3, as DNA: TGTGCCAGCAGCCTGGGAAGGACAGTCATTGAAGCTTTCTTT. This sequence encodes CASSLGRTVIEAFF.

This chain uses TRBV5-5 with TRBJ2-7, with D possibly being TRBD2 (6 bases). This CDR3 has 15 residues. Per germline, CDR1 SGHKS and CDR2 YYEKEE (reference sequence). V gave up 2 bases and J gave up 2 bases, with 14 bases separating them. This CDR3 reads CASSLSISGTYEQYF. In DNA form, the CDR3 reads TGTGCCAGCAGCTTATCGATTAGCGGTACCTACGAGCAGTACTTC. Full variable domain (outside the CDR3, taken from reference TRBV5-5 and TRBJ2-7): DAGVTQSPTHLIKTRGQQVTLRCSPISGHKSVSWYQQVLGQGPQFIFQYYEKEERGRGNFPDRFSARQFPNYSSELNVNALLLGDSALYLCASSLSISGTYEQYFGPGTRLTVT.

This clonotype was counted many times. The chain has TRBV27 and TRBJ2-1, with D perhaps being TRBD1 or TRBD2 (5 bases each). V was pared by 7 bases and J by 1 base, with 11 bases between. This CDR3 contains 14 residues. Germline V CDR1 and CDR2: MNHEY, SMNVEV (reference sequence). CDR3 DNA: TGTGCCAGCACCACGAGGGGATCCTACAATGAGCAGTTCTTC. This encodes CASTTRGSYNEQFF.

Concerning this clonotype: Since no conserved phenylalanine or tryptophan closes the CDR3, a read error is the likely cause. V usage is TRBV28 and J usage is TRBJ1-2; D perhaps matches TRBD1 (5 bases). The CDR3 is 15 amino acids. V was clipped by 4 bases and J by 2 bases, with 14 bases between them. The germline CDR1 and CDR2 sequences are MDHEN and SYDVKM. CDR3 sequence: CASSSTGGENYGYTL. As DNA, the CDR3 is TGTGCCAGCAGTTCTACGGGGGGGGAGAACTATGGCTACACCCTC.

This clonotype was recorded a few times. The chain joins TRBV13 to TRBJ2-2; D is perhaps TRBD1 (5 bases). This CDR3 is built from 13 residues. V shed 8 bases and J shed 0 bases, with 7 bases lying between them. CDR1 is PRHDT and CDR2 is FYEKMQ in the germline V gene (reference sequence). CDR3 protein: CASHRPNTGELFF. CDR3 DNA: TGTGCCAGCCACAGGCCGAACACCGGGGAGCTGTTTTTT.

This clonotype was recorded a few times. The CDR3 spells CATNRGPAKNIQYF. The CDR3 bases are TGTGCCACAAACAGGGGGCCGGCCAAAAACATTCAGTACTTC. The chain is built from TRBV6-1 and TRBJ2-4; 9 bases are a match to TRBD1. The V segment lost 10 bases and the J segment 1 base; nucleotides outside the gene matches: 5. This CDR3 has 14 amino acids. CDR1 is MNHNS and CDR2 is SASEGT in the germline V gene.

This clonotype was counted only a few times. This CDR3 is CASSETQGDTQYF. The CDR3 nucleotides read TGTGCCAGCAGCGAAACGCAAGGAGATACGCAGTATTTT. This rearrangement joins TRBV6-1 to TRBJ2-3; D remains unclear. Germline values: CDR1 MNHNS, CDR2 SASEGT. CDR3 size: 13 residues. The V end lost 6 bases, the J end lost 5 bases, and 12 bases lay between the germline ends.

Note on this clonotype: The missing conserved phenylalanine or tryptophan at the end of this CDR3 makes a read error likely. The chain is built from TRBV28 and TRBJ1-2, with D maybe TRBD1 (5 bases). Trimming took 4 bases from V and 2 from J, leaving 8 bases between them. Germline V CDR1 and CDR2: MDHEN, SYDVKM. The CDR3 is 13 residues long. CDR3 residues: CASSSRQNYGYTS. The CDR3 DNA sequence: TGTGCCAGCAGTTCCCGACAGAACTATGGCTACACCTCC.

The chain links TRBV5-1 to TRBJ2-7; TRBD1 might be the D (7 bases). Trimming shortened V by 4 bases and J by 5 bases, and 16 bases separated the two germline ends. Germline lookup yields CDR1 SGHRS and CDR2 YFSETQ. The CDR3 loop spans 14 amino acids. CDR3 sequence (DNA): TGCGCCAGCAGCCTCCGCAGGGGGGTCCACGAGCAGTACTTC. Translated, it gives CASSLRRGVHEQYF.

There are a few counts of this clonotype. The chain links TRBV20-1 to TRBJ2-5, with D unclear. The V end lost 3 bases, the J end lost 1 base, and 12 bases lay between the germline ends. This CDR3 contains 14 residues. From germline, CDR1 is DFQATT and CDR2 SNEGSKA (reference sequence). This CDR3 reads CSASQPVGQETQYF. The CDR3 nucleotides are TGCAGTGCTAGTCAGCCGGTGGGCCAAGAGACCCAGTACTTC.

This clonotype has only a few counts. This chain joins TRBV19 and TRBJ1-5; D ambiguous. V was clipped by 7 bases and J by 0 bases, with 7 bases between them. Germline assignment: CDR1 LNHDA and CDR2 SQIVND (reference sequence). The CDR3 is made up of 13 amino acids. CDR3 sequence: CASTSYSNQPQHF. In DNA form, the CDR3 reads TGTGCCAGTACCTCTTATAGCAATCAGCCCCAGCATTTT.

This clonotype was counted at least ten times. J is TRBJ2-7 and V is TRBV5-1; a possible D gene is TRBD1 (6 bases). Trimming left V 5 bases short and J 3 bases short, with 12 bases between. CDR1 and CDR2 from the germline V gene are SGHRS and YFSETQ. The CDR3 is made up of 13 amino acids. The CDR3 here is CASRYRQDYEQYF. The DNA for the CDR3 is TGCGCCAGCAGGTATCGACAGGACTACGAGCAGTACTTC.

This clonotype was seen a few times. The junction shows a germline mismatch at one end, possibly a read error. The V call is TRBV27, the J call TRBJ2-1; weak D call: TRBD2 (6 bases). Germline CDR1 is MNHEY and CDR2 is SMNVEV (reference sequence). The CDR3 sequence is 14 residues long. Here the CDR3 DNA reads TGTGCCAGCAGTTTAACCCGACTAGTCCGGGAGCAGCTCTTC. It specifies CASSLTRLVREQLF.

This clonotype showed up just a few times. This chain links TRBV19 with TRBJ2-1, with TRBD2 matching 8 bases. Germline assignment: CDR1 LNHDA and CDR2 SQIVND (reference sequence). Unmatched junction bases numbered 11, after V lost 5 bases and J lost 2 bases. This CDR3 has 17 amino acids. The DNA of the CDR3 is TGTGCCAGTAGTGCCACTCTCGGGAGGGCCCCCTACAATGAGCAGTTCTTC. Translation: CASSATLGRAPYNEQFF. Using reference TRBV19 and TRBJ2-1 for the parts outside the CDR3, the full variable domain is DGGITQSPKYLFRKEGQNVTLSCEQNLNHDAMYWYRQDPGQGLRLIYYSQIVNDFQKGDIAEGYSVSREKKESFPLTVTSAQKNPTAFYLCASSATLGRAPYNEQFFGPGTRLTVL.

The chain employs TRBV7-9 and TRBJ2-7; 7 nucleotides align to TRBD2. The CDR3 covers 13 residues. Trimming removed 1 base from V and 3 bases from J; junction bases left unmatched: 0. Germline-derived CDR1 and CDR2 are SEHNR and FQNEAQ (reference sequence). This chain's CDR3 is CASSLERDYEQYF. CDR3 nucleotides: TGTGCCAGCAGCTTAGAGCGGGACTACGAGCAGTACTTC. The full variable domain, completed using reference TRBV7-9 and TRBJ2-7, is DTGVSQNPRHKITKRGQNVTFRCDPISEHNRLYWYRQTLGQGPEFLTYFQNEAQLEKSRLLSDRFSAERPKGSFSTLEIQRTEQGDSAMYLCASSLERDYEQYFGPGTRLTVT.